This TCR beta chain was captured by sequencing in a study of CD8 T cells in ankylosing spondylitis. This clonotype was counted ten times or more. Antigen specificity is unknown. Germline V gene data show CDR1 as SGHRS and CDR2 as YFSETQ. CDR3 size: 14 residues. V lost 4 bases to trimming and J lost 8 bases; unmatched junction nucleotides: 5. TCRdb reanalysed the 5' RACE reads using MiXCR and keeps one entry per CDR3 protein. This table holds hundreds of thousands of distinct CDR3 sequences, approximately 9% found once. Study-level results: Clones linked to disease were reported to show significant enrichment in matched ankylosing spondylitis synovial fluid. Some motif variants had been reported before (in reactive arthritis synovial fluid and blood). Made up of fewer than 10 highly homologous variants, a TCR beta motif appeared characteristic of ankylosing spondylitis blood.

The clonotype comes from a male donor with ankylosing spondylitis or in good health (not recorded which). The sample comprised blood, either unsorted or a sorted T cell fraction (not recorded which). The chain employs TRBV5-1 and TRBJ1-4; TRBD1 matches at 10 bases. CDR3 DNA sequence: TGCGCCAGCAGCCCCTCGACAGGGGGCGAAAAACTGTTTTTT. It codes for CASSPSTGGEKLFF.